A single sample is the source of the 30 T cell receptor beta chains below, sequenced in a study of PD-1 blockade in mismatch repair-deficient tumors. The method was immunoSEQ multiplex PCR; TCRdb's version includes in-frame clones alone and lacks a portion of them. The sample carries about 40,000 clones, 70% to 90% recorded once. The starting material was peripheral blood, obtained around 75 weeks after starting pembrolizumab. These receptor sequences come from an adult with mismatch repair-deficient cancer.

The genes are TRBV6-5 and TRBJ2-2; D is unclear. The length of the CDR3 is 15 residues. Deletions cut 4 bases from V and 1 base from J, with 10 bases between. CDR1 is MNHEY and CDR2 is SVGAGI in the germline V gene. CDR3 amino acids: CASSSPPLNTGELFF. DNA of the CDR3: TGTGCCAGCAGTTCCCCGCCCCTGAACACCGGGGAGCTGTTTTTT.

This clone came up a few times. This chain links TRBV10-2 with TRBJ2-1; the match to TRBD1 covers 12 bases. With 4 bases clipped from V and 7 bases from J, the junction kept 8 bases outside the gene matches. Germline CDR1 WSHSY, CDR2 SAAADI. CDR3 length: 16 residues. For the CDR3, the DNA is TGCGCCAGCAGTGGCTGGGACAGGGGGCGAGGGAATGAGCAGTTCTTC. It is translated as CASSGWDRGRGNEQFF.

The chain employs TRBV11-2 and TRBJ2-1; 14 bases are shared with TRBD2. CDR1 and CDR2 from the germline V gene are SGHAT and FQNNGV. The CDR3 has 17 residues. J lost 4 bases, V lost 3 bases, and 5 bases had no gene match. The CDR3, as DNA: TGTGCCAGCAGCTTCAGACTAGCGGGGGGGCAGTACAATGAGCAGTTCTTC. Its protein is CASSFRLAGGQYNEQFF.

This rearrangement joins TRBV18 to TRBJ1-5, with 9 bases aligning to TRBD1. This CDR3 has 17 residues. With V trimmed by 3 bases and J by 0 bases, 6 bases remained unmatched. Germline CDR1 KGHSH, CDR2 LQKENI. The CDR3 DNA follows: TGTGCCAGCTCACCGGGACAGGGATTTATTAGCAATCAGCCCCAGCATTTT. This codes for CASSPGQGFISNQPQHF.

The chain joins TRBV27 to TRBJ2-1, with 11 bases that match TRBD2. The CDR3 extends over 14 amino acids. Germline CDR1 is MNHEY and CDR2 is SMNVEV (reference sequence). The V and J ends lost 3 bases and 9 bases, in that order; junction bases with no gene match: 4. In nucleotides, the CDR3 is TGTGCCAGCAGTTTTAGCGGGAGGGCCGGTGAGCAGTTCTTC. This gives the protein CASSFSGRAGEQFF.

The J gene is TRBJ2-1, the V gene TRBV6-4, with 8 nucleotides matching TRBD2. J gave up 2 bases and V 3 bases, and 3 bases lay outside the gene matches. CDR1 is MRHNA, CDR2 SNTAGT, per germline. CDR3 length equals 15 residues. The CDR3 region is CASSESGSTYNEQFF. The CDR3 DNA reads TGTGCCAGCAGTGAGAGCGGGAGTACCTACAATGAGCAGTTCTTC.

This clone occurred once. The gene calls are TRBV27 and TRBJ1-5; 8 bases fit TRBD1. With 6 bases clipped from V and 7 bases from J, the junction kept 11 bases outside the gene matches. The CDR3 consists of 15 residues. Germline CDR1 is MNHEY and CDR2 is SMNVEV (reference sequence). The CDR3 region is CASRFGTGRVQPQHF. The CDR3 nucleotides are TGTGCCAGCAGATTCGGGACAGGACGTGTCCAGCCCCAGCATTTT.

The chain couples TRBV29-1 to TRBJ2-5; 9 nucleotides agree with TRBD1. Germline V gives CDR1 SQVTM, CDR2 ANQGSEA. The junction had 7 bases not matched to a gene; V was cut back by 7 bases and J by 4 bases. The CDR3 loop spans 13 amino acids. The chain's CDR3 is CSARDRVSETQYF. As DNA, the CDR3 is TGCAGCGCCCGGGACAGGGTATCAGAGACCCAGTACTTC. The whole variable domain, remainder taken from reference TRBV29-1 and TRBJ2-5, is SAVISQKPSRDICQRGTSLTIQCQVDSQVTMMFWYRQQPGQSLTLIATANQGSEATYESGFVIDKFPISRPNLTFSTLTVSNMSPEDSSIYLCSARDRVSETQYFGPGTRLLVL.

This sequence joins TRBV30 and TRBJ2-7, with 9 bases that match TRBD1. The CDR3 sequence is 14 residues long. Germline-derived CDR1 and CDR2 are GTSNPN and SVGIG (reference sequence). V dropped 0 bases and J dropped 7; count of bases not matched to a gene: 7. The CDR3 protein is CAWSVGTGMGEQYF. The CDR3 region has the DNA TGTGCCTGGAGTGTTGGGACAGGGATGGGGGAGCAGTACTTC.

This chain uses TRBV14 with TRBJ2-3; TRBD1 agrees at 7 bases. Germline values: CDR1 SGHDN, CDR2 FVKESK. The CDR3 runs 15 residues. Trimming removed 4 bases from V and 1 base from J; junction bases left unmatched: 5. The CDR3 sequence is CASSPHTGGTDTQYF. CDR3 nucleotides: TGTGCCAGCAGCCCTCACACAGGGGGCACAGATACGCAGTATTTT.

The CDR3 DNA is TGTGCCAGCAGCTTACAAGCGGGAGCGAACACCGGGGAGCTGTTTTTT. Translated: CASSLQAGANTGELFF. This chain uses TRBV11-2 with TRBJ2-2, with 8 bases matching TRBD2. The CDR3 has 16 amino acids. Germline assignment: CDR1 SGHAT and CDR2 FQNNGV. Trimming cost V 2 bases and J 0 bases; bases outside gene matches: 2.

The V call is TRBV4-1, the J call TRBJ1-1, with TRBD1 as a possible D gene (6 bases). Germline CDR1 and CDR2: MGHRA and YSYEKL. Trimming took 5 bases from V and 5 from J, leaving 18 bases between them. The CDR3 length is 15 residues. The CDR3: CASSGRQAARTEAFF. CDR3 DNA: TGCGCCAGCAGCGGTCGACAGGCTGCTAGGACTGAAGCTTTCTTT.

The rearrangement uses TRBV10-3 and TRBJ2-7; 7 bases fit TRBD2. This CDR3 spans 15 amino acids. J was trimmed by 1 base and V by 10 bases; bases with no gene match: 13. Germline loops: CDR1 ENHRY, CDR2 SYGVKD. In DNA, the CDR3 is TGTGCCACCTCAGGTCCGGGACTAACTTCCTACGAGCAGTACTTC. Its translation: CATSGPGLTSYEQYF.

The chain joins TRBV5-4 to TRBJ2-7; 8 bases are a match to TRBD1. The CDR3 covers 15 residues. The J segment lost 4 bases and the V segment lost 2 bases, leaving 8 bases of the junction unmatched. Looked up from germline, CDR1 is SGHNT and CDR2 is YYREEE (reference sequence). CDR3 nucleotides: TGTGCCAGCAGCTTTGGACAGACAGGGGTTTACGAGCAGTACTTC. It codes for CASSFGQTGVYEQYF.

The genes are TRBV19 and TRBJ2-5; perhaps D is TRBD1 or TRBD2 (6 bases each). The CDR3 runs to 15 residues. Trimming left V 8 bases short and J 0 bases short, with 16 bases between. Per the germline V gene, CDR1 is LNHDA and CDR2 is SQIVND (reference sequence). As DNA, the CDR3 is TGTGCCAGTCGGGGGCGGACGCCTTACCAAGAGACCCAGTACTTC. Amino acid sequence: CASRGRTPYQETQYF.

V gene TRBV7-9 combines with J gene TRBJ2-5; tentatively, D is TRBD1 or TRBD2 (5 bases each). CDR1 and CDR2 (germline): SEHNR, FQNEAQ (reference sequence). V gave up 5 bases and J gave up 2 bases, with 15 bases separating them. This CDR3 has 15 residues. In DNA form, the CDR3 reads TGTGCCAGCAGCCGGGACGGATCGGGGCAAGAGACCCAGTACTTC. This encodes CASSRDGSGQETQYF.

This chain connects TRBV4-2 to TRBJ2-2, with a tentative D call TRBD2 (5 bases). The CDR3 totals 15 residues. With 0 bases removed from V and 1 base from J, the gap between germline ends came to 6 bases. From germline, CDR1 is LGHNA and CDR2 YNFKEQ. CDR3: CASSQDTRNTGELFF. The DNA for the CDR3 is TGTGCCAGCAGCCAAGATACTAGGAACACCGGGGAGCTGTTTTTT.

The V call is TRBV19, the J call TRBJ2-7, with TRBD2 matching over 13 bases. Looked up from germline, CDR1 is LNHDA and CDR2 is SQIVND (reference sequence). V was clipped by 3 bases and J by 2 bases; unmatched bases: 1. CDR3 length: 15 residues. CDR3: CASSMGLAGTYEQYF. The CDR3 DNA reads as TGTGCCAGTAGTATGGGACTAGCGGGGACCTACGAGCAGTACTTC.

This clone has only a few counts. The genes are TRBV6-5 and TRBJ1-2; 7 nucleotides align to TRBD1. The V segment lost 5 bases and the J segment 5 bases; nucleotides outside the gene matches: 5. CDR3 length: 13 residues. Germline CDR1 MNHEY, CDR2 SVGAGI. The CDR3 spells CASSPQGDYGYTF. The CDR3 coding sequence is TGTGCCAGCAGTCCTCAGGGGGATTATGGCTACACCTTC.

This clone came up once. This chain uses TRBV5-4 with TRBJ2-5, with D possibly called TRBD1 or TRBD2 (5 bases each). The germline V gene encodes CDR1 SGHNT and CDR2 YYREEE (reference sequence). CDR3 length: 14 amino acids. V was trimmed by 4 bases and J by 4 bases, leaving 14 bases between them. CDR3 bases: TGTGCCAGCAGCGCGTCCGGGACGATAGAGACCCAGTACTTC. It codes for CASSASGTIETQYF. Looking up the rest from reference TRBV5-4 and TRBJ2-5 gives the full variable domain: ETGVTQSPTHLIKTRGQQVTLRCSSQSGHNTVSWYQQALGQGPQFIFQYYREEENGRGNFPPRFSGLQFPNYSSELNVNALELDDSALYLCASSASGTIETQYFGPGTRLLVL.

This clone was counted a few times. This chain links TRBV19 with TRBJ2-3; 8 nucleotides match TRBD2. Trimming at V came to 7 bases and at J to 4 bases, leaving 7 bases not matched to a gene. The CDR3 covers 14 residues. The germline V gene has CDR1 LNHDA and CDR2 SQIVND (reference sequence). CDR3: CASKTRGGADTQYF. Written as DNA, the CDR3 is TGTGCCAGTAAAACCCGGGGGGGAGCAGATACGCAGTATTTT.

The chain employs TRBV29-1 and TRBJ1-4; D unclear. The CDR3 spans 13 residues. The germline CDR1 and CDR2 sequences are SQVTM and ANQGSEA. Trimming removed 7 bases from V and 4 bases from J, with 13 bases in between. The CDR3, as DNA: TGCAGCGCTGAGAGGGCCGATAATGAAAAACTGTTTTTT. This sequence encodes CSAERADNEKLFF.

This chain connects TRBV20-1 to TRBJ2-1; D is unresolved. V was cut by 4 bases and J by 7 bases, with 8 bases left in between. From germline, CDR1 is DFQATT and CDR2 SNEGSKA (reference sequence). The CDR3 has 11 amino acids. The CDR3 nucleotides are TGCAGTGCTAATCTTTTGAATGAGCAGTTCTTC. Its translation is CSANLLNEQFF.

The chain couples TRBV6-5 to TRBJ1-2; tentatively, D is TRBD1 (6 bases). The V end was cut by 2 bases, the J end by 5 bases, with 12 bases between. Germline V gene sequence: CDR1 MNHEY, CDR2 SVGAGI. The CDR3 spans 14 residues. The CDR3 here is CASSYGTGRYGYTF. Here the CDR3 DNA reads TGTGCCAGCAGTTACGGAACAGGGCGGTATGGCTACACCTTC.

The V and J genes are TRBV7-9 and TRBJ2-1; the D is unclear. Germline assignment: CDR1 SEHNR and CDR2 FQNEAQ (reference sequence). V dropped 8 bases and J dropped 4 bases, with 6 bases sitting between them. The length of the CDR3 is 11 residues. The DNA for the CDR3 is TGTGCCAGCCGAAGATACAATGAGCAGTTCTTC. It encodes CASRRYNEQFF. The full variable domain, rest sourced from reference TRBV7-9 and TRBJ2-1, is DTGVSQNPRHKITKRGQNVTFRCDPISEHNRLYWYRQTLGQGPEFLTYFQNEAQLEKSRLLSDRFSAERPKGSFSTLEIQRTEQGDSAMYLCASRRYNEQFFGPGTRLTVL.

The chain couples TRBV14 to TRBJ1-2; D gene uncertain. This CDR3 is 14 amino acids long. Deletions cut 0 bases from V and 8 bases from J, with 13 bases between. Germline CDR1 and CDR2: SGHDN and FVKESK. The CDR3 region is CASSQDLYYGGYTF. In DNA, the CDR3 is TGTGCCAGCAGCCAAGATCTTTACTACGGCGGCTACACCTTC.

This clone was observed a handful of times. The gene calls are TRBV5-1 and TRBJ2-7; the D gene could be TRBD1 or TRBD2 (5 bases each). V was trimmed by 4 bases and J by 7 bases, leaving 18 bases between them. From germline, CDR1 is SGHRS and CDR2 YFSETQ. This CDR3 is 14 amino acids long. The DNA for the CDR3 is TGCGCCAGCAGCCTAATGGACGGGGCGAGGGAGCAGTACTTC. This translates into CASSLMDGAREQYF. Full variable domain (rest looked up from reference TRBV5-1 and TRBJ2-7): KAGVTQTPRYLIKTRGQQVTLSCSPISGHRSVSWYQQTPGQGLQFLFEYFSETQRNKGNFPGRFSGRQFSNSRSEMNVSTLELGDSALYLCASSLMDGAREQYFGPGTRLTVT.

The V call is TRBV18, the J call TRBJ1-2, with D possibly matching TRBD1 (5 bases). With 5 bases removed from V and 4 bases from J, the gap between germline ends came to 17 bases. CDR1 and CDR2 (germline): KGHSH, LQKENI. The CDR3 totals 15 residues. DNA of the CDR3: TGTGCCAGCTCATCCGATGGGGCTGCCTCCTATGGCTACACCTTC. It is translated as CASSSDGAASYGYTF.

J is TRBJ2-2 and V is TRBV29-1, with a possible D match to TRBD2 (6 bases). The CDR3 has 14 residues. Germline-derived CDR1 and CDR2 are SQVTM and ANQGSEA. Trimming cost V 6 bases and J 0 bases, with 11 bases left between them. The CDR3 here is CSVGGLTNTGELFF. As DNA, the CDR3 is TGCAGCGTCGGAGGGCTCACGAACACCGGGGAGCTGTTTTTT.

The V and J genes are TRBV27 and TRBJ1-2; 8 nucleotides match TRBD1. Germline V gene data show CDR1 as MNHEY and CDR2 as SMNVEV (reference sequence). This CDR3 is built from 14 residues. V lost 2 bases to trimming and J lost 7 bases; unmatched junction nucleotides: 6. CDR3: CASSLKQGGSGYTF. The CDR3 DNA sequence: TGTGCCAGCAGTTTAAAACAGGGGGGTAGTGGCTACACCTTC.